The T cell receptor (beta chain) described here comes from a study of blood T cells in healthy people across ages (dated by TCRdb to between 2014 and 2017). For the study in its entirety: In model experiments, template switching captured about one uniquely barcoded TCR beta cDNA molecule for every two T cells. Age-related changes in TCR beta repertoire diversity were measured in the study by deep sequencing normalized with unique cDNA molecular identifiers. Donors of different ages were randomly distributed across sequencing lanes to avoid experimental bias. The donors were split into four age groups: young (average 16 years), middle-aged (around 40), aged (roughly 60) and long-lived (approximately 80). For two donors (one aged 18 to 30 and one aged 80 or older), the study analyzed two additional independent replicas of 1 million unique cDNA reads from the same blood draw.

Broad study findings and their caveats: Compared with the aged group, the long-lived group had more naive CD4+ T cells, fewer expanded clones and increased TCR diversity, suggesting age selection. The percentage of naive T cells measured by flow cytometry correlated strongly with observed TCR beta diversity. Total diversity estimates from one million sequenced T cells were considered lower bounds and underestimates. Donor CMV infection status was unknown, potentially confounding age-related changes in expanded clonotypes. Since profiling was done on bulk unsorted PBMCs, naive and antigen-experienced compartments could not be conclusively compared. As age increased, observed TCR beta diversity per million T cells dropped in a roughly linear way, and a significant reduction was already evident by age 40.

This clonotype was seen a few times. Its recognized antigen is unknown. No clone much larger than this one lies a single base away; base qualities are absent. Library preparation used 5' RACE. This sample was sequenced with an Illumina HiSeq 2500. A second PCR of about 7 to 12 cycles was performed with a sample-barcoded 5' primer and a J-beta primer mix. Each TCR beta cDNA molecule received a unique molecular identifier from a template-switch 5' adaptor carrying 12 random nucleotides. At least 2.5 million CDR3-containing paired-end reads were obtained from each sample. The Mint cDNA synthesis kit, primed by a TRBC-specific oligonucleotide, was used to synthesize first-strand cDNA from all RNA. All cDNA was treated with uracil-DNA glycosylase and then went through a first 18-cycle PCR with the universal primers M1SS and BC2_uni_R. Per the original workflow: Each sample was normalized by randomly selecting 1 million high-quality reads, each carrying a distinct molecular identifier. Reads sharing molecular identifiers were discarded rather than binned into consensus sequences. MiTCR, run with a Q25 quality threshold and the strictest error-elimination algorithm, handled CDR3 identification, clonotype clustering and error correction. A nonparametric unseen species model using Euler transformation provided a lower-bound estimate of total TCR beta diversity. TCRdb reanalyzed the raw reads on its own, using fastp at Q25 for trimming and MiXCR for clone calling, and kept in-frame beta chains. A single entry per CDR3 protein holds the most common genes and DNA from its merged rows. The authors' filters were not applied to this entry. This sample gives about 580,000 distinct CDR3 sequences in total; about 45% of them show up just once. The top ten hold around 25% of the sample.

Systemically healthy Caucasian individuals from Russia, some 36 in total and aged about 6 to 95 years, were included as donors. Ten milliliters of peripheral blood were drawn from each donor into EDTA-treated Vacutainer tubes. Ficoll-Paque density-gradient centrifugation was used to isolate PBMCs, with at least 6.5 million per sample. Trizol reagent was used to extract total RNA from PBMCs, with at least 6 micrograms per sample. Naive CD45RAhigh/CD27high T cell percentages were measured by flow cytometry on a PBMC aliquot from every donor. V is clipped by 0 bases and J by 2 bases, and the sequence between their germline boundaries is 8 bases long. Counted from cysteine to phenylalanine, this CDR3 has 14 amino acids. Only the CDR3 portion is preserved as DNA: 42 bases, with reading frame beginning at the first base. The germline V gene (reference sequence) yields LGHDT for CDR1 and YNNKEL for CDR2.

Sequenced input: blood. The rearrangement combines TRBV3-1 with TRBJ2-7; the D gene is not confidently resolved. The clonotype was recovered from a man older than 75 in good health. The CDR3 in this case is CASSQEPLAYEQYF. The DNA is TGTGCCAGCAGCCAAGAGCCGCTAGCCTACGAGCAGTACTTC.